A selection of T cell receptor beta chains follows, all from one sample in a study of T cell changes during pregnancy in multiple sclerosis. Repertoires were generated with immunoSEQ multiplex PCR, while TCRdb's copy carries only in-frame clones and drops some. The sample records over 70,000 clones, roughly nine tenths being singletons. Here the sequenced sample was peripheral blood, taken in the first trimester of pregnancy. Every receptor here comes from a female donor in good health, enrolled as a control in a pregnancy study. The CDR3 runs from the conserved cysteine through the conserved F or W. Fields, in order: clone size, D gene, J gene, V gene, CDR3 protein, CDR3 DNA. D genes are given only for firm matches. Clone size appears in some rows only: once, few, many, or a class for an expanded clone.

>NA|NA|TRBJ1-4|TRBV29-1
CSVAMRGGYEKLFF
TGCAGCGTTGCTATGCGTGGAGGTTATGAAAAACTGTTTTTT
>NA|TRBD1|TRBJ1-5|TRBV2
CASSDDRVGKPQHF
TGTGCCAGCAGCGACGACAGGGTAGGGAAGCCCCAGCATTTT
>NA|TRBD1|TRBJ2-5|TRBV12-5
CASGSGTALQETQYF
TGTGCTAGTGGTTCAGGGACAGCACTCCAAGAGACCCAGTACTTC
>NA|NA|TRBJ2-3|TRBV2
CASSERDWYSTDTQYF
TGTGCCAGCAGTGAGCGGGACTGGTATAGCACAGATACGCAGTATTTT
>NA|TRBD1|TRBJ2-6|TRBV28
CASSPSGTGDSGANVLTF
TGTGCCAGCAGTCCATCCGGGACAGGGGACTCTGGGGCCAACGTCCTGACTTTC
>NA|TRBD1|TRBJ2-2|TRBV2
CASSEEGGDELFF
TGTGCCAGCAGTGAAGAAGGGGGCGATGAGCTGTTTTTT
>NA|TRBD1|TRBJ2-7|TRBV27
CASSFGEGGNEQYF
TGTGCCAGCAGTTTTGGGGAAGGGGGCAACGAGCAGTACTTC
>NA|NA|TRBJ2-2|TRBV6-4
CASSDGGYATGELFF
TGTGCCAGCAGTGACGGAGGCTACGCTACCGGGGAGCTGTTTTTT
>NA|TRBD1|TRBJ2-1|TRBV7-2
CASSLVLFTGDNEQFF
TGTGCCAGCAGCTTAGTTCTTTTCACAGGGGACAATGAGCAGTTCTTC
>NA|TRBD1|TRBJ1-5|TRBV6-6
CASRDRGRGQPQHF
TGTGCCAGCAGGGACAGGGGGAGAGGACAGCCCCAGCATTTT
>NA|NA|TRBJ1-2|TRBV5-6
CASSLAGDAHGYTF
TGTGCCAGCAGCTTGGCCGGGGATGCTCATGGCTACACCTTC
>NA|TRBD2|TRBJ2-1|TRBV27
CASSFPQVAGVHEQFF
TGTGCCAGCAGTTTCCCCCAGGTAGCGGGAGTCCATGAGCAGTTCTTC
>once|NA|TRBJ1-3|TRBV6-1
CASSNGVNSGNTIYF
TGTGCCAGCAGTAACGGAGTCAACTCTGGAAACACCATATATTTT
>NA|NA|TRBJ2-7|TRBV19
CASSSRDLGYYEQYF
TGTGCCAGTTCTAGCAGGGACTTGGGCTATTACGAGCAGTACTTC
>NA|NA|TRBJ1-2|TRBV7-8
CASSSTKGQNYGYTF
TGTGCCAGCAGCTCAACTAAAGGACAGAACTATGGCTACACCTTC
>once|TRBD2|TRBJ2-7|TRBV6-4
CASSEKPSGRVIEQYF
TGTGCCAGCAGTGAAAAACCTAGCGGGAGGGTGATCGAGCAGTACTTC
>NA|TRBD1|TRBJ2-5|TRBV10-3
CAISEPRDRGRETQYF
TGTGCCATCAGTGAGCCCCGGGACAGGGGGCGGGAGACCCAGTACTTC
>NA|TRBD1|TRBJ2-1|TRBV28
CASSSRDRVRDEQFF
TGTGCCAGCAGCTCCCGGGACAGGGTTAGGGATGAGCAGTTCTTC
>NA|NA|TRBJ1-1|TRBV7-2
CASSLYASNTEAFF
TGTGCCAGCAGCTTATATGCGTCGAACACTGAAGCTTTCTTT
>NA|NA|TRBJ2-1|TRBV7-7
CASSLNRDNEQFF
TGTGCCAGCAGCTTAAACAGGGACAATGAGCAGTTCTTC
>NA|NA|TRBJ2-7|TRBV27
CASSYPGTPTYEQYF
TGTGCCAGCAGTTACCCCGGGACACCTACCTACGAGCAGTACTTC
>NA|NA|TRBJ2-3|TRBV27
CASSLRGWENTDTQYF
TGTGCCAGCTCCCTTAGGGGTTGGGAAAACACAGATACGCAGTATTTT
>NA|TRBD1|TRBJ1-1|TRBV15
CATSRTRTGGNTEAFF
TGTGCCACCAGCAGAACTAGGACAGGGGGGAACACTGAAGCTTTCTTT
>NA|TRBD2|TRBJ2-1|TRBV2
CASSVTLAGVVSNEQFF
TGTGCCAGCAGTGTGACCCTAGCGGGAGTAGTAAGCAATGAGCAGTTCTTC
>NA|TRBD2|TRBJ2-2|TRBV9
CASSLSGGRTGELFF
TGTGCCAGCAGCTTATCGGGAGGGAGAACCGGGGAGCTGTTTTTT
>NA|NA|TRBJ1-1|TRBV10-1
CASSGTDVPAMNTEAFF
TGCGCCAGCAGTGGGACAGATGTGCCAGCTATGAACACTGAAGCTTTCTTT
>NA|NA|TRBJ1-2|TRBV5-1
CASSLSSGDDGYTF
TGCGCCAGCAGCTTGTCGTCAGGGGATGATGGCTACACCTTC
>NA|TRBD1|TRBJ2-7|TRBV7-2
CASSLEAGGYEQYF
TGTGCCAGCAGCTTAGAGGCAGGGGGCTACGAGCAGTACTTC
>NA|TRBD2|TRBJ2-7|TRBV29-1
CSVELADYEQYF
TGCAGCGTGGAACTAGCGGATTACGAGCAGTACTTC
>NA|TRBD1|TRBJ1-5|TRBV28
CASSSSTGVGNQPQHF
TGTGCCAGCAGTTCCTCGACAGGGGTGGGCAATCAGCCCCAGCATTTT
>NA|NA|TRBJ2-4|TRBV7-6
CASSFGSGIAKNIQYF
NA
>NA|NA|TRBJ1-1|TRBV19
CASSIDPHTDTEAFF
TGTGCCAGTAGTATAGATCCCCACACAGACACTGAAGCTTTCTTT
>NA|TRBD1|TRBJ2-7|TRBV6-5
CASSSTGGTYEQYF
TGTGCCAGCAGTTCCACAGGGGGAACCTACGAGCAGTACTTC
>NA|TRBD2|TRBJ2-7|TRBV9
CASSALVLATEQYF
TGTGCCAGCAGCGCCCTCGTACTAGCGACCGAGCAGTACTTC
>once|TRBD2|TRBJ2-1|TRBV7-9
CASTLAGGPGEQFF
TGTGCCAGCACCCTAGCGGGAGGGCCGGGGGAGCAGTTCTTC
>NA|NA|TRBJ2-7|TRBV4-1
CASSQAFWGKGYEQYF
TGCGCCAGCAGCCAAGCCTTCTGGGGCAAAGGTTACGAGCAGTACTTC
>NA|TRBD2|TRBJ2-1|TRBV18
CASSPPTGGVHNEQFF
TGTGCCAGCTCACCACCGACGGGAGGAGTCCACAATGAGCAGTTCTTC
>NA|TRBD2|TRBJ2-1|TRBV2
CASSGLVGGEQFF
TGTGCCAGCAGCGGACTAGTGGGGGGTGAGCAGTTCTTC
>NA|NA|TRBJ2-7|TRBV27
CASSLLDRYEQYF
TGTGCCAGCAGTTTACTAGATCGCTACGAGCAGTACTTC
>few|TRBD1|TRBJ1-2|TRBV19
CASSILGQTYGYTF
TGTGCCAGTAGTATATTGGGACAGACCTATGGCTACACCTTC
>NA|NA|TRBJ2-5|TRBV6-5
CASSYLSGQETQYF
TGTGCCAGCAGTTACTTGTCCGGTCAAGAGACCCAGTACTTC
>once|NA|TRBJ2-3|TRBV6-1
CASSEAGLSYTQYF
TGTGCCAGCAGTGAAGCGGGACTTTCATATACGCAGTATTTT
>NA|NA|TRBJ2-1|TRBV7-9
CASSLARPPNEQFF
TGTGCCAGCAGCTTAGCGCGCCCGCCGAATGAGCAGTTCTTC
>NA|TRBD1|TRBJ1-5|TRBV19
CASRTLDRGTNQPQHF
TGTGCCAGCCGGACCCTGGACAGGGGGACGAATCAGCCCCAGCATTTT
>NA|NA|TRBJ2-2|TRBV5-1
CASHSSGELFF
TGCGCCAGCCATTCATCCGGGGAGCTGTTTTTT
>NA|NA|TRBJ2-5|TRBV25-1
CASSEVGSEEETQYF
TGTGCCAGCAGTGAAGTCGGCAGTGAGGAGGAGACCCAGTACTTC
>once|TRBD1|TRBJ2-7|TRBV25-1
CASSDTGGNYEQYF
TGTGCCAGCAGTGACACAGGGGGGAACTACGAGCAGTACTTC
>NA|NA|TRBJ1-1|TRBV7-9
CASSFGLIQGEEAFF
TGTGCCAGCAGCTTCGGGTTGATACAAGGGGAAGAAGCTTTCTTT
>NA|NA|TRBJ2-1|TRBV6-6
CASSYMGATYNEQFF
TGTGCCAGCAGTTATATGGGAGCCACCTACAATGAGCAGTTCTTC
>NA|NA|TRBJ2-3|TRBV4-2
CASSHAVGASDTQYF
TGTGCCAGCAGCCACGCCGTGGGGGCTTCAGATACGCAGTATTTT
>NA|TRBD2|TRBJ2-3|TRBV7-9
CASSGPGLAAADTQYF
TGTGCCAGCAGCGGACCGGGACTAGCGGCGGCAGATACGCAGTATTTT
>NA|NA|TRBJ1-2|TRBV27
CASSRGGYGYTF
TGTGCCAGCAGCCGGGGGGGATATGGCTACACCTTC
>once|TRBD2|TRBJ2-5|TRBV4-2
CASSQEAGGEGDQETQYF
TGTGCCAGCAGCCAAGAAGCAGGAGGGGAGGGAGACCAAGAGACCCAGTACTTC